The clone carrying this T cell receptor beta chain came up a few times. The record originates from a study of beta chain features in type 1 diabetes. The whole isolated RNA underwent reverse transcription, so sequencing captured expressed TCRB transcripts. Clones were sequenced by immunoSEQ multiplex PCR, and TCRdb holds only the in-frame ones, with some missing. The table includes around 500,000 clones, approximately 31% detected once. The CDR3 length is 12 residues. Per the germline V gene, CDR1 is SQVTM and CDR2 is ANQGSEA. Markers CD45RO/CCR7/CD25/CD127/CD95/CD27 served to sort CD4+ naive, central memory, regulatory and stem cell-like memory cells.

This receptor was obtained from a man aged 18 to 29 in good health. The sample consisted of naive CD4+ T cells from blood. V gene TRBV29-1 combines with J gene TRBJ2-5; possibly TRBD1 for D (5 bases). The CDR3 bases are TGCACCTCTTGGGGAAAGGGGGAGACCCAGTACTTC. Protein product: CTSWGKGETQYF.